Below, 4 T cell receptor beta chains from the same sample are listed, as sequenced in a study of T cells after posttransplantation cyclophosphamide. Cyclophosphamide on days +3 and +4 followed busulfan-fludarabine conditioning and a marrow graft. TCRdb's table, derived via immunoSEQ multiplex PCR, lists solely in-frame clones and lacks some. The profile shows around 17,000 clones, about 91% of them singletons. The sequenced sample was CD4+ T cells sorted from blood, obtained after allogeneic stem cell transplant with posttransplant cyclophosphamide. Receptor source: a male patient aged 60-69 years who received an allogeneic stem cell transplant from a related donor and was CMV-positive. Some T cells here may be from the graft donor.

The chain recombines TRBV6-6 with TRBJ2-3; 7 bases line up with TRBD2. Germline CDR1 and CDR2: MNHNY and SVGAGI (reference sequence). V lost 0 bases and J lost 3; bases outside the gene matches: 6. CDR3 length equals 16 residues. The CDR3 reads CASSYSSSGGTDTQYF. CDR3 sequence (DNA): TGTGCCAGCAGTTACTCTTCGTCGGGAGGTACAGATACGCAGTATTTT.

The CDR3 DNA sequence: TGCAGCGTAGGAGTGGGGGGGGGAAAGACCCAGTACTTC. Its protein is CSVGVGGGKTQYF. This chain links TRBV29-1 with TRBJ2-5; 7 bases are shared with TRBD2. CDR1 SQVTM and CDR2 ANQGSEA come from the germline V gene. The CDR3 length is 13 residues. The trim removed 6 bases at V and 6 bases at J, leaving 10 bases unmatched.

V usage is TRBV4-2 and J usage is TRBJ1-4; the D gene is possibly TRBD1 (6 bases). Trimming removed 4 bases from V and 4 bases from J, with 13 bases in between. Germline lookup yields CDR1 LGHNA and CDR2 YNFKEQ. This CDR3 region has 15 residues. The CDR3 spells CASSPRGGNNEKLFF. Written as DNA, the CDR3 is TGTGCCAGCAGCCCCAGAGGGGGAAATAATGAAAAACTGTTTTTT.

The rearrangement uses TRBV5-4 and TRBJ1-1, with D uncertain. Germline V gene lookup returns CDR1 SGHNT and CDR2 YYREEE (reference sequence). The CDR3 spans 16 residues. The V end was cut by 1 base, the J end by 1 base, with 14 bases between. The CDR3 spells CASSLSWGSGNTEAFF. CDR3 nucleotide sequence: TGTGCCAGCAGCTTGTCATGGGGTAGCGGGAACACTGAAGCTTTCTTT.